Shown below are 23 T cell receptor beta chains from a single sample sequenced in a study of graft-versus-host responses after intestinal transplantation. The data were produced by immunoSEQ multiplex PCR, yet TCRdb's version contains in-frame clones alone and is incomplete. Of over 100,000 clones listed, approximately 94% were seen once; the top ten hold 0.2% to 0.25%. Antigen specificity for these receptors is unknown. The input for sequencing was unstimulated CD4+ T cells sorted from spleen or lymph node cells, taken before transplant. The receptor source for this set is a human donor who was the organ donor for an intestinal transplant.

V usage is TRBV6-6 and J usage is TRBJ1-4; possibly TRBD1 for D (5 bases). The V and J ends lost 1 base and 7 bases respectively, with 10 bases between them. The CDR3 has 14 amino acids. CDR1 MNHNY and CDR2 SVGAGI come from the germline V gene (reference sequence). In nucleotides, the CDR3 is TGTGCCAGCAGTTACTTGGGGCCCCGTGAAAAACTGTTTTTT. Translated, it gives CASSYLGPREKLFF.

This clone was seen more than once but under ten times. V and J are TRBV10-3 and TRBJ1-1; a possible D gene is TRBD1 (5 bases). Germline V gives CDR1 ENHRY, CDR2 SYGVKD. With 0 bases removed from V and 1 base from J, the gap between germline ends came to 12 bases. This CDR3 comprises 16 residues. DNA of the CDR3: TGTGCCATCAGTGAGTCGCGCAGGGTGGCGAACACTGAAGCTTTCTTT. This encodes CAISESRRVANTEAFF.

V usage is TRBV6-5 and J usage is TRBJ1-1, with D possibly matching TRBD1 (5 bases). Trimming removed 6 bases from V and 9 bases from J, with 17 bases in between. The CDR3 has 13 residues. Germline assignment: CDR1 MNHEY and CDR2 SVGAGI. The DNA of the CDR3 is TGTGCCAGCAGCTCTTGGGGGGAGGGGCAAGCTTTCTTT. Its protein product is CASSSWGEGQAFF.

The rearrangement links TRBV29-1 to TRBJ1-1; 10 nucleotides line up with TRBD1. The junction had 8 bases not matched to a gene; V was cut back by 2 bases and J by 5 bases. Germline-derived CDR1 and CDR2 are SQVTM and ANQGSEA. The CDR3 is 15 residues long. CDR3 sequence reads: CSVEQTGTGDTEAFF. CDR3 in DNA: TGCAGCGTTGAACAAACCGGGACAGGGGATACTGAAGCTTTCTTT.

The gene calls are TRBV20-1 and TRBJ1-4; a weak D match, TRBD1 (5 bases). The CDR3 length is 11 residues. V lost 3 bases, J lost 11 bases, and 10 bases lay in between. Germline CDR1 reads DFQATT; CDR2 reads SNEGSKA (reference sequence). The CDR3 is CSASEGVKLFF. The CDR3 nucleotides are TGCAGTGCTAGTGAAGGGGTGAAACTGTTTTTT.

V usage is TRBV5-1 and J usage is TRBJ1-1; 11 bases map to TRBD1. Germline CDR1 SGHRS, CDR2 YFSETQ. V lost 4 bases and J lost 4; bases outside the gene matches: 6. This CDR3 has 15 residues. The CDR3 sequence: CASSPGTGGTTEAFF. CDR3 in DNA: TGCGCCAGCAGCCCCGGGACAGGGGGTACCACTGAAGCTTTCTTT.

The chain links TRBV4-1 to TRBJ2-7; 12 bases are a match to TRBD2. V was clipped by 3 bases and J by 2 bases; unmatched bases: 5. Germline V gene lookup returns CDR1 MGHRA and CDR2 YSYEKL. The CDR3 consists of 16 residues. The CDR3 here is CASSQTGLAGAYEQYF. The CDR3 DNA is TGCGCCAGCAGCCAGACGGGACTAGCGGGCGCCTACGAGCAGTACTTC.

This clone occurred a few times. The gene calls are TRBV9 and TRBJ2-5; D is possibly TRBD1 or TRBD2 (5 bases each). CDR1 is SGDLS, CDR2 YYNGEE, per germline. The V end lost 0 bases, the J end lost 5 bases, and 20 bases lay between the germline ends. This CDR3 is built from 17 residues. CDR3 DNA sequence: TGTGCCAGCAGCGTAGCTACTGGGGGAAAGGATATGGAGACCCAGTACTTC. This encodes CASSVATGGKDMETQYF.

The genes are TRBV9 and TRBJ2-3; tentatively, D is TRBD1 or TRBD2 (5 bases each). The CDR3 length is 15 residues. Germline values: CDR1 SGDLS, CDR2 YYNGEE. Trimming took 1 base from V and 6 from J, leaving 15 bases between them. CDR3 in amino acids: CASSVRGPNIDTQYF. CDR3 bases: TGTGCCAGCAGCGTAAGGGGACCAAACATCGATACGCAGTATTTT.

This clone was recorded only once. The V call is TRBV4-2, the J call TRBJ2-3; maybe TRBD1 (5 bases). Germline V CDR1 and CDR2: LGHNA, YNFKEQ. The CDR3 contains 17 residues. Deletions cut 2 bases from V and 6 bases from J, with 21 bases between. CDR3 nucleotide sequence: TGTGCCAGCAGCCAAAGTCCCCAAGGGGCGTTCCGCGATACGCAGTATTTT. Translation: CASSQSPQGAFRDTQYF.

This chain uses TRBV7-8 with TRBJ1-2; D gene unclear. Germline CDR1 SGHVS, CDR2 FQNEAQ. This CDR3 is built from 13 residues. The ends were cut back, 1 base at V and 8 bases at J, with 11 bases in the middle. DNA for the CDR3: TGTGCCAGCAGCTTAGGGCAGGTTCTGGGCTACACCTTC. It yields the protein CASSLGQVLGYTF.

The chain uses TRBV6-5 and TRBJ2-3, with TRBD1 identical over 10 bases. The V gene's germline CDR1 is MNHEY and CDR2 SVGAGI. The CDR3 contains 13 residues. Here the CDR3 reads CAAGTGDTDTQYF. The CDR3 nucleotides read TGTGCTGCGGGGACAGGGGACACAGATACGCAGTATTTT.

The chain employs TRBV18 and TRBJ2-1, with 11 bases matching TRBD2. J gave up 8 bases and V 4 bases, and 7 bases lay outside the gene matches. This CDR3 spans 15 amino acids. CDR1 is KGHSH, CDR2 LQKENI, per germline. CDR3 residues: CASSLTSGSTHEQFF. The CDR3 DNA reads as TGTGCCAGCTCACTTACTAGCGGGAGTACCCATGAGCAGTTCTTC. The complete variable domain, with remaining parts taken from reference TRBV18 and TRBJ2-1, reads NAGVMQNPRHLVRRRGQEARLRCSPMKGHSHVYWYRQLPEEGLKFMVYLQKENIIDESGMPKERFSAEFPKEGPSILRIQQVVRGDSAAYFCASSLTSGSTHEQFFGPGTRLTVL.

This rearrangement joins TRBV28 to TRBJ2-7, with D possibly matching TRBD1 (6 bases). Per the germline V gene, CDR1 is MDHEN and CDR2 is SYDVKM. The CDR3 has 14 residues. V was shortened by 5 bases and J by 5 bases, with 16 bases between the two germline ends. This CDR3 is CASSKSGARNEQYF. In DNA form, the CDR3 reads TGTGCCAGCAGTAAATCAGGGGCGAGGAACGAGCAGTACTTC.

This chain connects TRBV11-2 to TRBJ2-3; no firm D call. The CDR3 sequence is 13 residues long. Germline V CDR1 and CDR2: SGHAT, FQNNGV. The ends were cut back, 3 bases at V and 1 base at J, with 5 bases in the middle. CDR3 in amino acids: CASSFGRTDTQYF. As DNA, the CDR3 is TGTGCCAGCAGCTTCGGGCGCACAGATACGCAGTATTTT.

In DNA form, the CDR3 reads TGTGCCAGCAGCCAGGGGGACTATGGCTACACCTTC. As protein: CASSQGDYGYTF. This chain joins TRBV4-2 and TRBJ1-2; possible D gene TRBD1, 5 bases. Trimming left V 3 bases short and J 3 bases short, with 5 bases between. CDR3 length equals 12 residues. Per germline, CDR1 LGHNA and CDR2 YNFKEQ.

The chain has TRBV5-6 and TRBJ1-5; D is uncertain. Germline values: CDR1 SGHDT, CDR2 YYEEEE. CDR3 length: 16 residues. V was shortened by 2 bases and J by 0 bases, with 12 bases between the two germline ends. CDR3 residues: CASSFWTPNSNQPQHF. CDR3 DNA: TGTGCCAGCAGCTTCTGGACCCCTAATAGCAATCAGCCCCAGCATTTT.

CDR3 sequence (DNA): TGTGCCAGCAGTTACGATGGCACAGATACGCAGTATTTT. Translated: CASSYDGTDTQYF. This sequence joins TRBV6-6 and TRBJ2-3; D not certain. V lost 2 bases and J lost 1, with 4 bases in between. Germline CDR1 MNHNY, CDR2 SVGAGI (reference sequence). CDR3 length: 13 amino acids.

CDR3 residues: CASSLSPSGRETQYF. The DNA for the CDR3 is TGTGCCAGCAGCTTATCGCCTAGCGGGCGAGAGACCCAGTACTTC. This sequence joins TRBV7-3 and TRBJ2-5; 8 bases align to TRBD2. Trimming cost V 2 bases and J 4 bases; bases outside gene matches: 6. Germline V CDR1 and CDR2: SGHTA, FQGTGA. The length of the CDR3 is 15 residues.

The rearrangement links TRBV4-2 to TRBJ1-5; D remains ambiguous. Germline lookup yields CDR1 LGHNA and CDR2 YNFKEQ. The CDR3 sequence is 14 residues long. Trimming removed 4 bases at V and 0 bases at J, with 7 bases between. The chain's CDR3 is CASSLLYSNQPQHF. The CDR3 DNA sequence: TGTGCCAGCAGCCTTTTATATAGCAATCAGCCCCAGCATTTT.

The rearrangement joins TRBV2 to TRBJ2-5; a possible D gene is TRBD1 (6 bases). The CDR3 consists of 16 residues. CDR1 and CDR2 from the germline V gene are SNHLY and FYNNEI. V was clipped by 6 bases and J by 2 bases, with 19 bases between them. The CDR3: CASSSGTPRAQETQYF. CDR3 bases: TGTGCCAGCAGCTCCGGGACACCTAGGGCACAAGAGACCCAGTACTTC. Filled out from reference TRBV2 and TRBJ2-5, the complete variable domain reads EPEVTQTPSHQVTQMGQEVILRCVPISNHLYFYWYRQILGQKVEFLVSFYNNEISEKSEIFDDQFSVERPDGSNFTLKIRSTKLEDSAMYFCASSSGTPRAQETQYFGPGTRLLVL.

V gene TRBV11-2 combines with J gene TRBJ2-7; 8 bases line up with TRBD2. CDR3 size: 15 residues. V shed 6 bases, J shed 3 bases, and the junction held 10 bases outside the gene matches. Germline V gene sequence: CDR1 SGHAT, CDR2 FQNNGV. CDR3 bases: TGTGCCAGCAGTAAATTGGGAAGCGGGAGCTACGAGCAGTACTTC. Protein product: CASSKLGSGSYEQYF.

V and J are TRBV7-6 and TRBJ2-1; D is tentatively TRBD1 or TRBD2 (6 bases each). The CDR3 is 14 residues long. Trimming stripped 3 bases from V and 8 bases from J, with 14 bases between. From germline, CDR1 is SGHVS and CDR2 FNYEAQ. CDR3 residues: CASSFRNRGDEQFF. DNA for the CDR3: TGTGCCAGCAGCTTCCGTAATAGGGGGGATGAGCAGTTCTTC.